The 31 T cell receptor beta chains presented below share a single source sample, sequenced in a study of cytomegalovirus exposure and HLA in healthy donors. The PCR had 60 Vbeta and 13 Jbeta primers. Clones were sequenced by immunoSEQ multiplex PCR, and TCRdb holds only the in-frame ones, with some missing. The sample shows fewer than 100,000 clones, and 3.8% sits with its ten largest clones. Sequenced material: PBMCs. The receptors here all came from a man aged 18 to 29 in good health and CMV-seropositive.

The genes are TRBV11-2 and TRBJ2-5; possible D gene TRBD1, 5 bases. V dropped 3 bases and J dropped 0 bases, with 8 bases sitting between them. Germline values: CDR1 SGHAT, CDR2 FQNNGV. The CDR3 runs 14 residues. The CDR3 is CASSFRQYQETQYF. As DNA, the CDR3 is TGTGCCAGCAGCTTTCGACAGTACCAAGAGACCCAGTACTTC.

The genes are TRBV7-9 and TRBJ1-1; 9 bases align to TRBD1. Per germline, CDR1 SEHNR and CDR2 FQNEAQ (reference sequence). The CDR3 is 15 residues long. The ends lost 5 bases at V and 4 bases at J; junction bases unmatched: 8. CDR3 nucleotide sequence: TGTGCCAGCAGCGTGGACAGGGGAGGAGGCACTGAAGCTTTCTTT. Translation gives CASSVDRGGGTEAFF. The entire variable domain, with the rest obtained from reference TRBV7-9 and TRBJ1-1, is as follows: DTGVSQNPRHKITKRGQNVTFRCDPISEHNRLYWYRQTLGQGPEFLTYFQNEAQLEKSRLLSDRFSAERPKGSFSTLEIQRTEQGDSAMYLCASSVDRGGGTEAFFGQGTRLTVV.

The rearrangement joins TRBV15 to TRBJ2-3; maybe TRBD1 (6 bases). Trimming cost V 8 bases and J 0 bases, with 12 bases left between them. CDR3 size: 14 residues. The V gene's germline CDR1 is LNHNV and CDR2 YYDKDF (reference sequence). The CDR3 region is CATRTVRSTDTQYF. CDR3 coding DNA: TGTGCCACCCGGACAGTACGTAGCACAGATACGCAGTATTTT.

J is TRBJ2-3 and V is TRBV5-1; TRBD2 aligns across 11 bases. With V trimmed by 0 bases and J by 3 bases, 6 bases remained unmatched. Germline V gene data show CDR1 as SGHRS and CDR2 as YFSETQ. The CDR3 has 17 amino acids. CDR3 protein: CASSLGTSGRSTDTQYF. DNA for the CDR3: TGCGCCAGCAGCTTGGGTACTAGCGGGAGATCGACAGATACGCAGTATTTT.

Turning to this clone: Other DNA sequences in this sample translate to the same CDR3. The chain combines TRBV18 with TRBJ2-7, with D uncertain. This CDR3 spans 13 amino acids. The germline CDR1 and CDR2 sequences are KGHSH and LQKENI. Trimming took off 3 bases at V and 0 bases at J, with 6 bases between the two ends. The CDR3: CASSPPSSYEQYF. The CDR3 DNA sequence: TGTGCCAGCTCACCCCCGAGCTCCTACGAGCAGTACTTC.

The chain joins TRBV19 to TRBJ2-7; TRBD1 matches 8 bases. Unmatched junction bases numbered 0, after V lost 2 bases and J lost 0 bases. The germline V gene encodes CDR1 LNHDA and CDR2 SQIVND (reference sequence). The CDR3 has 14 residues. DNA of the CDR3: TGTGCCAGTAGTATAACAGGGGGCTCCTACGAGCAGTACTTC. Residues: CASSITGGSYEQYF. Filled out from reference TRBV19 and TRBJ2-7, the complete variable domain reads DGGITQSPKYLFRKEGQNVTLSCEQNLNHDAMYWYRQDPGQGLRLIYYSQIVNDFQKGDIAEGYSVSREKKESFPLTVTSAQKNPTAFYLCASSITGGSYEQYFGPGTRLTVT.

The chain links TRBV5-1 to TRBJ2-7; 8 bases are a match to TRBD1. CDR1 SGHRS and CDR2 YFSETQ come from the germline V gene. With V trimmed by 1 base and J by 6 bases, 6 bases remained unmatched. This CDR3 spans 14 amino acids. The CDR3 nucleotides read TGCGCCAGCAGCTTGCGGCAGGGGGCGGGCGAGCAGTACTTC. This gives the protein CASSLRQGAGEQYF.

The chain employs TRBV5-1 and TRBJ2-1; no clear D gene. V lost 4 bases to trimming and J lost 2 bases, with 7 bases between them. From germline, CDR1 is SGHRS and CDR2 YFSETQ. CDR3 length: 13 amino acids. CDR3 amino acids: CASSPLPYNEQFF. DNA of the CDR3: TGCGCCAGCAGCCCCCTTCCCTACAATGAGCAGTTCTTC.

This chain connects TRBV30 to TRBJ1-1, with D possibly matching TRBD1 (5 bases). The V end was cut by 0 bases, the J end by 11 bases, with 19 bases between. CDR3 length equals 14 residues. From germline, CDR1 is GTSNPN and CDR2 SVGIG (reference sequence). CDR3 coding DNA: TGTGCCTGGAGTGTGACCTTTGGGTCCTGGGGCGCTTTCTTT. This codes for CAWSVTFGSWGAFF.

The chain combines TRBV28 with TRBJ2-5; 14 bases align to TRBD2. After removal of 5 bases from V and 4 bases from J, the junction contained 3 bases not matched to a gene. CDR3 length: 15 residues. Germline V lookup: CDR1 MDHEN, CDR2 SYDVKM. The DNA of the CDR3 is TGTGCCAGCAGTCGACTAGCGGGAGGGCCAGAGACCCAGTACTTC. The encoded protein is CASSRLAGGPETQYF.

J is TRBJ2-7 and V is TRBV2; D gene ambiguous. V was cut by 3 bases and J by 1 base, with 10 bases left in between. The CDR3 is 14 residues long. Germline V CDR1 and CDR2: SNHLY, FYNNEI. The CDR3 loop is CASSDEYLSYEQYF. The CDR3, as DNA: TGTGCCAGCAGTGACGAATACCTATCCTACGAGCAGTACTTC.

CDR3 DNA sequence: TGTGCCAGCAGTCTAGGGAGGACTAATGAAAAACTGTTTTTT. Protein sequence: CASSLGRTNEKLFF. The genes are TRBV28 and TRBJ1-4; D is undetermined. V dropped 5 bases and J dropped 2 bases, with 9 bases sitting between them. The CDR3 length is 14 residues. The germline CDR1 and CDR2 sequences are MDHEN and SYDVKM.

V is TRBV30 and J is TRBJ1-2; weak D call: TRBD1 (6 bases). Trimming shortened V by 2 bases and J by 5 bases, and 9 bases separated the two germline ends. The V gene's germline CDR1 is GTSNPN and CDR2 SVGIG (reference sequence). There are 12 residues in the CDR3. The chain's CDR3 is CAWSTTGYGYTF. The CDR3 region has the DNA TGTGCCTGGAGTACAACAGGGTATGGCTACACCTTC.

The chain couples TRBV27 to TRBJ1-6; D is possibly TRBD1 (5 bases). V was pared by 2 bases and J by 5 bases, with 7 bases between. CDR1 MNHEY and CDR2 SMNVEV come from the germline V gene (reference sequence). The CDR3 is made up of 14 amino acids. CDR3 sequence: CASSLRGNNSPLHF. The CDR3 region has the DNA TGTGCCAGCAGTTTACGGGGGAATAATTCACCCCTCCACTTT.

The CDR3 reads CASILRGGGSTEAFF. The CDR3 DNA sequence: TGTGCCAGCATTTTGAGGGGCGGGGGTAGCACTGAAGCTTTCTTT. This chain links TRBV6-6 with TRBJ1-1, with a possible D match to TRBD1 (5 bases). With 7 bases removed from V and 4 bases from J, the gap between germline ends came to 19 bases. The CDR3 has 15 amino acids. Germline V gene sequence: CDR1 MNHNY, CDR2 SVGAGI (reference sequence).

The chain links TRBV28 to TRBJ1-1; D is perhaps TRBD1 (6 bases). The CDR3 has 14 amino acids. Germline CDR1 is MDHEN and CDR2 is SYDVKM. V dropped 1 base and J dropped 1 base, with 7 bases sitting between them. CDR3 loop: CASSLLDRNTEAFF. The CDR3 coding sequence is TGTGCCAGCAGTTTATTGGACAGGAACACTGAAGCTTTCTTT.

The rearrangement links TRBV5-6 to TRBJ2-2, with D possibly TRBD2 on 6 matching bases. The CDR3 totals 16 residues. Looked up from germline, CDR1 is SGHDT and CDR2 is YYEEEE. V lost 4 bases to trimming and J lost 6 bases, with 19 bases between them. DNA of the CDR3: TGTGCCAGCAGCCTCGGGACTCACCCAACCCCCGGGGAGCTGTTTTTT. This sequence encodes CASSLGTHPTPGELFF.

The chain links TRBV28 to TRBJ1-4; 8 bases fit TRBD1. The V segment lost 6 bases and the J segment 6 bases; nucleotides outside the gene matches: 6. Germline loops: CDR1 MDHEN, CDR2 SYDVKM. This CDR3 contains 14 residues. The CDR3 region has the DNA TGTGCCAGCAGGGGGACAGGAGTTGATGAAAAACTGTTTTTT. This sequence encodes CASRGTGVDEKLFF.

The chain joins TRBV30 to TRBJ1-2; 8 nucleotides agree with TRBD1. Germline CDR1 reads GTSNPN; CDR2 reads SVGIG (reference sequence). CDR3 length equals 16 residues. The trim removed 0 bases at V and 8 bases at J, leaving 14 bases unmatched. CDR3 DNA sequence: TGTGCCTGGAGTGTAGGTACAGGGGGAATTACGAGGGGCTACACCTTC. Amino acids: CAWSVGTGGITRGYTF. Filled out from reference TRBV30 and TRBJ1-2, the complete variable domain reads SQTIHQWPATLVQPVGSPLSLECTVEGTSNPNLYWYRQAAGRGLQLLFYSVGIGQISSEVPQNLSASRPQDRQFILSSKKLLLSDSGFYLCAWSVGTGGITRGYTFGSGTRLTVV.

The chain employs TRBV5-4 and TRBJ2-7, with TRBD2 matching 7 bases. V was clipped by 0 bases and J by 0 bases; unmatched bases: 9. CDR3 length equals 17 residues. CDR1 and CDR2 from the germline V gene are SGHNT and YYREEE (reference sequence). The DNA for the CDR3 is TGTGCCAGCAGCTTGGGATTCTCCAGGACTAGCTCCTACGAGCAGTACTTC. Its protein product is CASSLGFSRTSSYEQYF. The variable domain in full, completed from reference TRBV5-4 and TRBJ2-7, reads ETGVTQSPTHLIKTRGQQVTLRCSSQSGHNTVSWYQQALGQGPQFIFQYYREEENGRGNFPPRFSGLQFPNYSSELNVNALELDDSALYLCASSLGFSRTSSYEQYFGPGTRLTVT.

This sequence joins TRBV9 and TRBJ1-2; no firm D call. Germline loops: CDR1 SGDLS, CDR2 YYNGEE. The V and J ends lost 0 bases and 4 bases respectively, with 13 bases between them. This CDR3 region has 15 residues. CDR3 in amino acids: CASSVERTLLYGYTF. As DNA, the CDR3 is TGTGCCAGCAGCGTAGAAAGGACTCTACTCTATGGCTACACCTTC.

The V and J genes are TRBV10-2 and TRBJ2-7; 12 bases are shared with TRBD2. The V segment lost 8 bases and the J segment 1 base; nucleotides outside the gene matches: 3. The CDR3 has 14 residues. The germline gives CDR1 WSHSY, CDR2 SAAADI. This chain's CDR3 is CASQGLAGSYEQYF. The DNA for the CDR3 is TGCGCCAGCCAGGGACTAGCGGGTTCCTACGAGCAGTACTTC.

J is TRBJ2-3 and V is TRBV2; 7 bases line up with TRBD2. With 9 bases clipped from V and 0 bases from J, the junction kept 9 bases outside the gene matches. CDR1 is SNHLY and CDR2 is FYNNEI in the germline V gene. The CDR3 contains 15 residues. CDR3 DNA sequence: TGTGCCAGAGACCGGGACTACACTAGCACAGATACGCAGTATTTT. Protein: CARDRDYTSTDTQYF.

This chain joins TRBV10-1 and TRBJ1-2; unclear D gene. Trimming left V 4 bases short and J 8 bases short, with 11 bases between. The CDR3 has 12 amino acids. Germline loops: CDR1 WNHNN, CDR2 SYGVQD (reference sequence). In DNA form, the CDR3 reads TGCGCCAGCAGTGGAGGTGGAGAAGGCTACACCTTC. It yields the protein CASSGGGEGYTF.

Regarding this clone: Germline is not matched at one junction end, which may reflect a read error. This chain links TRBV19 with TRBJ1-2; 10 positions agree with TRBD1. The CDR3 is made up of 16 amino acids. CDR1 and CDR2 (germline): LNHDA, SQIVND (reference sequence). In DNA form, the CDR3 reads TGTGCGAGTAGGGATTACGACAGGGGGCTTATCTATGGCTACACCTTC. Translation gives CASRDYDRGLIYGYTF.

This chain connects TRBV7-6 to TRBJ1-1, with D possibly TRBD1 on 6 matching bases. The CDR3 loop spans 14 amino acids. Germline lookup yields CDR1 SGHVS and CDR2 FNYEAQ. Trimming removed 5 bases from V and 5 bases from J, with 15 bases in between. The CDR3 DNA follows: TGTGCCAGCAGCCCCCGGGACCAGGGGACTGAAGCTTTCTTT. This translates into CASSPRDQGTEAFF.

CDR3 DNA sequence: TGCGCCAGCAGCTTTGAGTACAATGAGCAGTTCTTC. The encoded protein is CASSFEYNEQFF. The V call is TRBV5-1, the J call TRBJ2-1; D gene uncertain. Trimming took 2 bases from V and 4 from J, leaving 4 bases between them. In germline, CDR1 is SGHRS, CDR2 YFSETQ. This CDR3 comprises 12 residues.

V gene TRBV19 combines with J gene TRBJ2-3; 9 bases fit TRBD1. V trimming: 5 bases; J trimming: 2 bases; junction bases outside the gene matches: 5. CDR1 and CDR2 from the germline V gene are LNHDA and SQIVND (reference sequence). The CDR3 has 15 amino acids. The CDR3 is CASSSTGGSTDTQYF. The CDR3 nucleotides are TGTGCCAGTAGTTCGACAGGGGGGTCCACAGATACGCAGTATTTT. The whole variable domain, filled in from reference TRBV19 and TRBJ2-3, reads DGGITQSPKYLFRKEGQNVTLSCEQNLNHDAMYWYRQDPGQGLRLIYYSQIVNDFQKGDIAEGYSVSREKKESFPLTVTSAQKNPTAFYLCASSSTGGSTDTQYFGPGTRLTVL.

The chain combines TRBV19 with TRBJ2-3, with 8 positions matching TRBD1. This CDR3 has 15 amino acids. J was trimmed by 2 bases and V by 5 bases; bases with no gene match: 6. Germline assignment: CDR1 LNHDA and CDR2 SQIVND (reference sequence). CDR3: CASSSDRASTDTQYF. The CDR3 DNA reads TGTGCCAGTAGTTCGGACAGGGCGTCCACAGATACGCAGTATTTT.

The chain uses TRBV28 and TRBJ2-5; the D gene is possibly TRBD2 (7 bases). Near its end, the DNA agrees better with TRBJ2-7, so the J call may be wrong. Germline CDR1 and CDR2: MDHEN and SYDVKM. The CDR3 covers 12 residues. This CDR3 reads CACQRDTYEQYF. CDR3 bases: TGTGCCTGTCAGCGGGACACCTACGAGCAGTACTTC.

The chain recombines TRBV2 with TRBJ1-4; 8 bases are shared with TRBD1. Losses at the gene ends were 2 bases for V and 0 bases for J; bases not matched to a gene: 2. CDR3 length: 16 residues. From germline, CDR1 is SNHLY and CDR2 FYNNEI. As DNA, the CDR3 is TGTGCCAGCAGTGAATTGGACAGGGCAACTAATGAAAAACTGTTTTTT. This codes for CASSELDRATNEKLFF.